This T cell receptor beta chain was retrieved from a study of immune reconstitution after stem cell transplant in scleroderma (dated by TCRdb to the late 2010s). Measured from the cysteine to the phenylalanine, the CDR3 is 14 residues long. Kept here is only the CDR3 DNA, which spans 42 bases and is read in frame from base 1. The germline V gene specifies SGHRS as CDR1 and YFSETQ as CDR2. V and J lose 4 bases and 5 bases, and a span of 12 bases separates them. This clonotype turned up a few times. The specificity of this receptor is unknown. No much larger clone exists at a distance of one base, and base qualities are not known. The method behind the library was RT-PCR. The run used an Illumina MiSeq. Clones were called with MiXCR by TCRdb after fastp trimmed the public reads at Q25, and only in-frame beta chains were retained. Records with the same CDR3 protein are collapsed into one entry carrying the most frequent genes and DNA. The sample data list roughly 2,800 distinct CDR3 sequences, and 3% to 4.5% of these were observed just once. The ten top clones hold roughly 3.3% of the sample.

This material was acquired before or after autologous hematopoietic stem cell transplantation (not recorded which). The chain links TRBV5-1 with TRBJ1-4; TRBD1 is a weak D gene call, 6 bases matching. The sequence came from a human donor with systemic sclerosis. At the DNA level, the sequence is TGCGCCAGCAGCCTCGGACAGCCCAATGAAAAACTGTTTTTT. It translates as CASSLGQPNEKLFF.